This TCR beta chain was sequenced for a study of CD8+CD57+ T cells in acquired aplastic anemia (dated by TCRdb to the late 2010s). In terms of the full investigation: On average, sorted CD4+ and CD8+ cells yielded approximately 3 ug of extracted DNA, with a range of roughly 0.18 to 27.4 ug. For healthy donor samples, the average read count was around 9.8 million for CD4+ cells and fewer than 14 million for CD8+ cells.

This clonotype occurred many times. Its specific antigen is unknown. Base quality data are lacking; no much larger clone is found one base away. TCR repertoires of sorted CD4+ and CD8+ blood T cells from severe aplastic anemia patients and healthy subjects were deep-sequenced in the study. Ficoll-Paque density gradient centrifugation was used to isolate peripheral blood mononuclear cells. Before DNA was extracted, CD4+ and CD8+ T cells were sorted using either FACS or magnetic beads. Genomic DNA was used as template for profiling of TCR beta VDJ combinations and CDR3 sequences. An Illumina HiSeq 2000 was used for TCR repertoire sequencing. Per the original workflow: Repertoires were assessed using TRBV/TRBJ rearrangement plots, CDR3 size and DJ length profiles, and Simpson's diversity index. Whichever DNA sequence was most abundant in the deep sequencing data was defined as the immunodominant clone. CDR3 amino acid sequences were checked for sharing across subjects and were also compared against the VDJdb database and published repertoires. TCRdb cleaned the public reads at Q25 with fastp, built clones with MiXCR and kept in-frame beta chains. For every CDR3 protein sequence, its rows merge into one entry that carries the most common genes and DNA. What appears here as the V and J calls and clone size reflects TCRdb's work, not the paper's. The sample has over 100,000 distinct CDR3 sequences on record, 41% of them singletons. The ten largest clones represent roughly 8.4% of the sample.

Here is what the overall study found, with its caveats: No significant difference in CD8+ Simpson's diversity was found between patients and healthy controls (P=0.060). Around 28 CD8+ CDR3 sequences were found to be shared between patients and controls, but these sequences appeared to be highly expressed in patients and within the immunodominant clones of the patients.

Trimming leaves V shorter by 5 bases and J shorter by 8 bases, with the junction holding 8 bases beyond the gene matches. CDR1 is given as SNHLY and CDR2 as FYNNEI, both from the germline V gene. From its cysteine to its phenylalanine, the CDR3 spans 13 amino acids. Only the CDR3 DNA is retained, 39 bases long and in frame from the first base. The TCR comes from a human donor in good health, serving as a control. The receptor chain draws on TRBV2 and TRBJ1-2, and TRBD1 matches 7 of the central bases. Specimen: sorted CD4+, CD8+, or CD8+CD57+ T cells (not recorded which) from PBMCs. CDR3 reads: CASSNTGAGGYTF. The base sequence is TGTGCCAGCAGTAATACAGGGGCGGGAGGCTACACCTTC.